Each of the 27 T cell receptor beta chains below was sequenced from the same sample in a study of Ad26.COV2.S vaccination and SARS-CoV-2 variants. Repertoires were generated with immunoSEQ multiplex PCR, while TCRdb's copy carries only in-frame clones and drops some. The data show some 270,000 clones, roughly 87% seen once. Treatment: approximately 18 received Ad26.COV2.S at low or high dose, single or two shots; 5 received placebo; per-sample allocation not given. The samples date from day 63 after the first vaccine or placebo injection. The source was peripheral blood, collected in a trial of Ad26.COV2.S vaccine versus placebo. These receptors came from a person between 18 and 59 years old who received the Ad26.COV2.S COVID-19 vaccine or a placebo.

The chain has TRBV4-1 and TRBJ1-1, with D uncertain. In germline, CDR1 is MGHRA, CDR2 YSYEKL. The V gene lost 1 base and the J gene lost 1 base, with 7 bases spanning the gap. The CDR3 runs to 14 residues. The CDR3 loop is CASSQVPGNTEAFF. For the CDR3, the DNA is TGCGCCAGCAGCCAAGTACCGGGGAACACTGAAGCTTTCTTT.

The chain links TRBV10-3 to TRBJ1-3; D might be TRBD1 (5 bases). This CDR3 contains 13 residues. V lost 8 bases to trimming and J lost 0 bases, with 8 bases between them. Germline CDR1 ENHRY, CDR2 SYGVKD. CDR3 loop: CAIGGISGNTIYF. For the CDR3, the DNA is TGTGCCATCGGGGGAATCTCTGGAAACACCATATATTTT.

The V gene is TRBV6-5, the J gene TRBJ2-5; 7 bases match TRBD1. The CDR3 is 12 residues long. Trimming removed 10 bases from V and 6 bases from J; junction bases left unmatched: 8. Germline CDR1 is MNHEY and CDR2 is SVGAGI. Here the CDR3 DNA reads TGTGCCACTAGTTCGGACAGGAAGACCCAGTACTTC. Encoded protein: CATSSDRKTQYF.

V gene TRBV9 combines with J gene TRBJ2-3; 13 bases line up with TRBD2. This CDR3 contains 17 residues. The junction had 4 bases not matched to a gene; V was cut back by 0 bases and J by 3 bases. Germline V gene data show CDR1 as SGDLS and CDR2 as YYNGEE. CDR3 nucleotide sequence: TGTGCCAGCAGCGTAGCGACTAGCGGGGGGATTACAGATACGCAGTATTTT. Translating it yields CASSVATSGGITDTQYF.

The J gene is TRBJ1-4, the V gene TRBV7-2; no reliable D call. In germline, CDR1 is SGHTA, CDR2 FQGNSA. CDR3 length equals 16 residues. The V end lost 5 bases, the J end lost 0 bases, and 13 bases lay between the germline ends. CDR3 in DNA: TGTGCCAGCAGCCCTGGGGTGACTACAACTAATGAAAAACTGTTTTTT. Its translation: CASSPGVTTTNEKLFF.

V is TRBV19 and J is TRBJ2-7, with 7 bases lining up with TRBD1. The ends lost 5 bases at V and 2 bases at J; junction bases unmatched: 6. Germline V gives CDR1 LNHDA, CDR2 SQIVND (reference sequence). The CDR3 has 14 residues. CDR3 sequence reads: CASSRQGRAYEQYF. The CDR3 DNA is TGTGCCAGTAGTCGACAGGGTAGAGCCTACGAGCAGTACTTC.

The chain combines TRBV5-5 with TRBJ1-4, with 7 bases identical to TRBD1. The V gene's germline CDR1 is SGHKS and CDR2 YYEKEE (reference sequence). This CDR3 has 16 residues. With 4 bases clipped from V and 2 bases from J, the junction kept 8 bases outside the gene matches. For the CDR3, the DNA is TGTGCCAGCAGCGCACACAGGGGCTCCACTAATGAAAAACTGTTTTTT. Protein product: CASSAHRGSTNEKLFF.

The chain carries TRBV5-4 and TRBJ2-7, with TRBD1 matching 11 bases. Unmatched junction bases numbered 12, after V lost 0 bases and J lost 10 bases. CDR1 and CDR2 (germline): SGHNT, YYREEE (reference sequence). The CDR3 has 16 residues. The CDR3 loop is CASSLGEDRGRREQYV. DNA of the CDR3: TGTGCCAGCAGCTTGGGTGAGGACAGGGGGCGCAGAGAACAGTACGTC.

V is TRBV11-2 and J is TRBJ1-5, with unresolved D. This CDR3 region has 14 residues. Trimming stripped 2 bases from V and 4 bases from J, with 9 bases between. CDR1 and CDR2 (germline): SGHAT, FQNNGV. CDR3 DNA sequence: TGTGCCAGCAGCTTATCGACGGGGAATCAGCCCCAGCATTTT. It translates to CASSLSTGNQPQHF.

The rearrangement joins TRBV7-8 to TRBJ2-3; weak D call: TRBD2 (5 bases). CDR1 is SGHVS, CDR2 FQNEAQ, per germline. This CDR3 has 16 residues. Trimming shortened V by 1 base and J by 4 bases, and 15 bases separated the two germline ends. The CDR3 spells CASSLERARVADTQYF. CDR3 DNA: TGTGCCAGCAGCTTAGAGAGGGCTAGGGTGGCAGATACGCAGTATTTT.

V gene TRBV5-8 combines with J gene TRBJ2-5; 7 nucleotides align to TRBD2. J was trimmed by 2 bases and V by 2 bases; bases with no gene match: 6. There are 15 residues in the CDR3. Per the germline V gene, CDR1 is SGHTS and CDR2 is YDEGEE. DNA of the CDR3: TGTGCCAGCAGCTTTGGGCGGGGGATTCAAGAGACCCAGTACTTC. Translated: CASSFGRGIQETQYF.

CDR3 nucleotide sequence: TGTGCCAGCAGCTTGGTATCAGGCAATAATTCACCCCTCCACTTT. This translates into CASSLVSGNNSPLHF. The chain uses TRBV7-8 and TRBJ1-6; D uncertain. Looked up from germline, CDR1 is SGHVS and CDR2 is FQNEAQ. CDR3 length: 15 amino acids. V was clipped by 3 bases and J by 5 bases, with 11 bases between them.

J is TRBJ2-7 and V is TRBV5-5; TRBD1 matches 8 bases. Trimming at V came to 4 bases and at J to 1 base, leaving 4 bases not matched to a gene. The CDR3 totals 14 residues. The germline CDR1 and CDR2 sequences are SGHKS and YYEKEE (reference sequence). The CDR3 loop is CASSPGQESYEQYV. The CDR3 DNA is TGTGCCAGCAGCCCGGGACAGGAGTCCTACGAGCAGTACGTC.

The CDR3 is CASSPQGLAGVTGTQYF. The CDR3 DNA reads TGTGCCAGCTCACCGCAGGGACTAGCGGGAGTCACTGGGACCCAGTACTTC. The chain carries TRBV18 and TRBJ2-5; 14 nucleotides match TRBD2. The CDR3 totals 17 residues. The germline gives CDR1 KGHSH, CDR2 LQKENI. V dropped 3 bases and J dropped 7; count of bases not matched to a gene: 10. The full variable domain, with the rest looked up from reference TRBV18 and TRBJ2-5, is NAGVMQNPRHLVRRRGQEARLRCSPMKGHSHVYWYRQLPEEGLKFMVYLQKENIIDESGMPKERFSAEFPKEGPSILRIQQVVRGDSAAYFCASSPQGLAGVTGTQYFGPGTRLLVL.

This chain links TRBV9 with TRBJ2-1; TRBD2 aligns across 7 bases. The CDR3 is made up of 16 amino acids. Trimming cost V 4 bases and J 7 bases; bases outside gene matches: 14. Looked up from germline, CDR1 is SGDLS and CDR2 is YYNGEE. The CDR3 nucleotides are TGTGCCAGCAGCACCCGACCCGGGGGGTCCGATAATGAGCAGTTCTTC. This gives the protein CASSTRPGGSDNEQFF.

This chain links TRBV5-1 with TRBJ1-2; D remains ambiguous. The CDR3 runs to 13 residues. Germline CDR1 and CDR2: SGHRS and YFSETQ. The V gene lost 9 bases and the J gene lost 7 bases, with 19 bases spanning the gap. The CDR3 protein is CATSYSVQSGYTF. The DNA for the CDR3 is TGCGCCACCTCTTATTCCGTACAGAGTGGCTACACCTTC. Drawing the rest from reference TRBV5-1 and TRBJ1-2, the complete variable domain is KAGVTQTPRYLIKTRGQQVTLSCSPISGHRSVSWYQQTPGQGLQFLFEYFSETQRNKGNFPGRFSGRQFSNSRSEMNVSTLELGDSALYLCATSYSVQSGYTFGSGTRLTVV.

V and J are TRBV15 and TRBJ2-1; the D is unclear. The CDR3 covers 13 residues. CDR1 and CDR2 from the germline V gene are LNHNV and YYDKDF (reference sequence). V gave up 0 bases and J gave up 10 bases, with 10 bases separating them. The DNA for the CDR3 is TGTGCCACCAGCAGAGATCGGACGCCAGAGCAGTTCTTC. It codes for CATSRDRTPEQFF.

The J gene is TRBJ2-5, the V gene TRBV6-5; D may be TRBD1 or TRBD2 (5 bases each). V lost 2 bases, J lost 4 bases, and 14 bases lay in between. CDR3 length: 15 residues. Germline loops: CDR1 MNHEY, CDR2 SVGAGI. Here the CDR3 reads CASSYQRPGPETQYF. The CDR3 DNA follows: TGTGCCAGCAGTTACCAGCGGCCGGGACCAGAGACCCAGTACTTC.

Regarding this clone: Other nucleotide sequences from this sample produce the same CDR3. This chain joins TRBV7-3 and TRBJ2-1; 9 nucleotides line up with TRBD1. The CDR3 loop spans 14 amino acids. After removal of 4 bases from V and 5 bases from J, the junction contained 3 bases not matched to a gene. The germline CDR1 and CDR2 sequences are SGHTA and FQGTGA. For the CDR3, the DNA is TGTGCCAGCAGCTCTGGACAGGGGCACAATGAGCAGTTCTTC. Encoded protein: CASSSGQGHNEQFF.

V and J are TRBV24-1 and TRBJ2-3; D gene uncertain. CDR3 length: 12 residues. Per the germline V gene, CDR1 is KGHDR and CDR2 is SFDVKD. Trimming shortened V by 6 bases and J by 4 bases, and 7 bases separated the two germline ends. The CDR3 nucleotides read TGTGCCACCAGTCGCGGCCCAGATACGCAGTATTTT. This translates into CATSRGPDTQYF.

Only a few counts were recorded for this clone. The J gene is TRBJ1-1, the V gene TRBV10-2; D possibly corresponds to TRBD1 (6 bases). The CDR3 is 15 amino acids. Germline CDR1 WSHSY, CDR2 SAAADI. The ends were cut back, 3 bases at V and 5 bases at J, with 16 bases in the middle. DNA of the CDR3: TGCGCCAGCAGTGACTCTACAGGGCGGAGGACTGAAGCTTTCTTT. Its protein is CASSDSTGRRTEAFF.

V and J are TRBV9 and TRBJ2-1, with TRBD2 matching over 13 bases. This CDR3 has 14 residues. With 3 bases clipped from V and 10 bases from J, the junction kept 4 bases outside the gene matches. Germline V CDR1 and CDR2: SGDLS, YYNGEE. CDR3 coding DNA: TGTGCCAGCAGCGCGACTAGCGGGGGGCCCGAGCAGTTCTTC. It codes for CASSATSGGPEQFF.

The chain employs TRBV11-2 and TRBJ2-7, with 8 bases lining up with TRBD1. This CDR3 spans 16 amino acids. Looked up from germline, CDR1 is SGHAT and CDR2 is FQNNGV. V shed 5 bases and J 3 bases; nucleotides not matched to a gene: 12. The CDR3 bases are TGTGCCAGCAGCCCCTATCGGGGGACAGGCCTCTACGAGCAGTACTTC. It is translated as CASSPYRGTGLYEQYF. The entire variable domain, with the rest obtained from reference TRBV11-2 and TRBJ2-7, is as follows: EAGVAQSPRYKIIEKRQSVAFWCNPISGHATLYWYQQILGQGPKLLIQFQNNGVVDDSQLPKDRFSAERLKGVDSTLKIQPAKLEDSAVYLCASSPYRGTGLYEQYFGPGTRLTVT.

The chain employs TRBV4-1 and TRBJ1-6; 12 bases are a match to TRBD1. The germline gives CDR1 MGHRA, CDR2 YSYEKL. The V and J ends lost 3 bases and 7 bases, in that order; junction bases with no gene match: 4. This CDR3 is 16 amino acids long. This CDR3 reads CASSQWGQGANSPLHF. CDR3 nucleotide sequence: TGCGCCAGCAGCCAGTGGGGACAGGGGGCAAATTCACCCCTCCACTTT.

The chain carries TRBV6-4 and TRBJ1-4, with D hard to call. Per germline, CDR1 MRHNA and CDR2 SNTAGT. CDR3 length: 12 residues. Between the trimmed V and J ends, which lost 4 bases and 8 bases, there was a span of 8 bases. In DNA, the CDR3 is TGTGCCAGCAGTGCGAAGGACGAAAAACTGTTTTTT. Amino acid sequence: CASSAKDEKLFF.

V usage is TRBV19 and J usage is TRBJ2-1; D perhaps matches TRBD2 (6 bases). The CDR3 sequence is 16 residues long. CDR1 and CDR2 from the germline V gene are LNHDA and SQIVND (reference sequence). V was cut by 0 bases and J by 4 bases, with 13 bases left in between. The CDR3 DNA sequence: TGTGCCAGTAGTATAGACCCCACCGGGGGATACAATGAGCAGTTCTTC. Its protein product is CASSIDPTGGYNEQFF.

CDR3 residues: CATSDSGGREPYNEQFF. The CDR3 region has the DNA TGTGCCACCAGTGATTCCGGAGGCCGGGAACCTTACAATGAGCAGTTCTTC. The J gene is TRBJ2-1, the V gene TRBV24-1; D may be TRBD2 (5 bases). This CDR3 is 17 amino acids long. CDR1 is KGHDR, CDR2 SFDVKD, per germline. Trimming left V 2 bases short and J 4 bases short, with 17 bases between.